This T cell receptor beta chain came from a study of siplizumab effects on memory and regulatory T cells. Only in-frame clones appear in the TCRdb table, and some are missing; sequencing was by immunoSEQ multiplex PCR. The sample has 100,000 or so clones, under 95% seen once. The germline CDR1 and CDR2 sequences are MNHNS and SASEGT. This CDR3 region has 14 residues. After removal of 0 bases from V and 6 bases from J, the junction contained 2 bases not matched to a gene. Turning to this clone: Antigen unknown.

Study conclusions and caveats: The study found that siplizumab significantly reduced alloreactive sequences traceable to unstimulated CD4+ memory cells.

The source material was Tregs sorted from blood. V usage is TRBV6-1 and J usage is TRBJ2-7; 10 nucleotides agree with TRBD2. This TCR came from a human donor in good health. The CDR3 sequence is CASSEALAGAEQYF. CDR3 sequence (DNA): TGTGCCAGCAGTGAAGCGCTAGCGGGAGCCGAGCAGTACTTC.